The clone carrying this T cell receptor (beta chain) has just a few counts. Its target is not known. From germline, CDR1 is ENHRY and CDR2 SYGVKD. The V gene lost 3 bases and the J gene lost 8 bases, with 8 bases spanning the gap. This CDR3 contains 13 residues. Each individual donor underwent a draw of about 9.9 milliliters of peripheral blood. This specimen belongs to a study of blood T cells in healthy people across ages. Study observations and caveats: Roughly linear age-related decline in beta diversity appeared, significant by age roughly 40. Fewer expanded clones and more diversity marked long-lived versus aged donors.

For the second PCR, which ran for 7 to 11 cycles, a sample-barcoded 5' primer and a J-beta primer mix were used. Every sample returned 3 million or more CDR3-containing paired-end reads. One entry per CDR3 protein results from TCRdb running MiXCR on the 5' RACE reads. The table has some 1.5 million distinct CDR3 sequences, roughly 27% seen once; the top ten hold roughly 8%. The specimen sequenced was blood. The chain links TRBV10-3 to TRBJ1-6; possibly TRBD1 for D (5 bases). The TCR was taken from a woman in her thirties in good health. CDR3 residues: CAISDPGYSPLHF. In DNA form, the CDR3 reads TGTGCCATCAGTGACCCAGGGTATTCACCCCTCCACTTT.